This record looks at one TCR beta chain sequence and its context. What it binds is unknown. The data belong to a study of cytomegalovirus exposure and HLA in healthy donors. General study points: In the analysis, some V segments, TRBV6-2 and TRBV6-3 included, were excluded as indistinguishable.

This CDR3 is built from 15 residues. Per germline, CDR1 MNHNS and CDR2 SASEGT. Trimming shortened V by 4 bases and J by 1 base, and 13 bases separated the two germline ends. This PCR relied on a set of 60 Vbeta primers and 13 Jbeta primers. Sequenced by immunoSEQ multiplex PCR; TCRdb stores in-frame clones only, minus some. The table has roughly 120,000 clones, roughly four fifths seen once. This clonotype originated in a male donor in good health and CMV-seropositive. The chain uses TRBV6-1 and TRBJ2-5; D gene uncertain. The sequencing input was PBMCs. The CDR3 coding sequence is TGTGCCAGCAGTGGAAGGAGATCGGGCCAAGAGACCCAGTACTTC. It codes for CASSGRRSGQETQYF.